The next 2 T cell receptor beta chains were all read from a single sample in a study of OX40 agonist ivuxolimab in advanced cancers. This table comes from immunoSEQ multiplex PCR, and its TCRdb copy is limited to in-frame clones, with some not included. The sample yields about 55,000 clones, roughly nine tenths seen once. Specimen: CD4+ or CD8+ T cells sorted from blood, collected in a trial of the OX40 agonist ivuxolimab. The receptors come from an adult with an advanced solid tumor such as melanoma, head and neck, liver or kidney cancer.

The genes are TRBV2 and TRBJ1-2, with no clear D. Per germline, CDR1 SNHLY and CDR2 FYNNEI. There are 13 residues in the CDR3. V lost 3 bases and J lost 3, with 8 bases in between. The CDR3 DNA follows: TGTGCCAGCAGTGACTGGGCTGACTATGGCTACACCTTC. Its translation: CASSDWADYGYTF.

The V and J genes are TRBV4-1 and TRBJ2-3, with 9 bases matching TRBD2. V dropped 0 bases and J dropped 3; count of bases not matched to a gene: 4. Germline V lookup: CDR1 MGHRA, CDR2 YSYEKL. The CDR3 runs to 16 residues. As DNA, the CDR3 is TGCGCCAGCAGCCAAGATCGGGGACTAGCAACAGATACGCAGTATTTT. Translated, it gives CASSQDRGLATDTQYF.